This is a list of T cell receptor beta chains from one sample in a study of graft-versus-host responses after intestinal transplantation. Clones were read by immunoSEQ multiplex PCR, and TCRdb kept only the in-frame ones, dropping some. The repertoire holds some 90,000 clones, with roughly 92% as singletons. These receptors lack a known antigen. Here the sequenced sample was unstimulated CD4+ T cells sorted from spleen or lymph node cells, taken before intestinal transplant. The origin of the receptors is a human donor who received an intestinal transplant. Both conserved end residues are part of each CDR3. A D gene is named only where the DNA matches it firmly. Expanded clones are given a class, and other clones once, few, many or no size at all.

TRBD2	-	TRBV7-9	TRBJ2-2	TGTGCCAGCAGCCCTGCCGGGACTAGCGGGGGCACCGGGGAGCTGTTTTTT	CASSPAGTSGGTGELFF
-	-	TRBV4-1	TRBJ2-5	TGCGCCAGCAGCCAAGAGGGGTTAGTTTTGAAGACCCAGTACTTC	CASSQEGLVLKTQYF
TRBD2	-	TRBV4-2	TRBJ2-3	TGTGCCAGCAGCCAAGATATAGACAGCGGGGGAAATAAAGATACGCAGTATTTT	CASSQDIDSGGNKDTQYF
-	-	TRBV18	TRBJ2-1	TGTGCCAGCTCACCGCGGGGTCCCCCATACAATGAGCAGTTCTTC	CASSPRGPPYNEQFF
TRBD1	-	TRBV18	TRBJ1-1	TGTGCCAGCTCACCGACAGGGTTGGAAACTGAAGCTTTCTTT	CASSPTGLETEAFF
TRBD1	once	TRBV27	TRBJ1-5	TGTGCCAGCAGGACAGGGGATCAGCCCCAGCATTTT	CASRTGDQPQHF
TRBD1	-	TRBV5-1	TRBJ2-2	TGCGCCAGCAGCAACCGGGACAGGGCCGGGGCCGGGGAGCTGTTTTTT	CASSNRDRAGAGELFF
-	-	TRBV2	TRBJ2-2	TGTGCCAGCAGCCTAGATCGGCTACTCAACACCGGGGAGCTGTTTTTT	CASSLDRLLNTGELFF
-	once	TRBV2	TRBJ2-4	TGTGCCAGCAGTGAAAGGGGACCGGAGGCCAAAAACATTCAGTACTTC	CASSERGPEAKNIQYF
TRBD2	-	TRBV7-9	TRBJ2-7	TGTGCCAGCAGCAGCGGACTAGCGGAGAATTACGAGCAGTACTTC	CASSSGLAENYEQYF
TRBD1	once	TRBV9	TRBJ2-6	TGTGCCAGCAGCGTAGGGACAGGGGGAGTCTCTGGGGCCAACGTCCTGACTTTC	CASSVGTGGVSGANVLTF
-	-	TRBV6-1	TRBJ2-7	TGTGCCAGCAGTGGGCTACGTTTCTACGAGCAGTACTTC	CASSGLRFYEQYF
TRBD2	-	TRBV7-9	TRBJ2-3	TGTGCCAGCAGCTTACTAGCGGGAGGCCGAGATACGCAGTATTTT	CASSLLAGGRDTQYF
TRBD1	-	TRBV29-1	TRBJ2-7	TGCAGCGTTGTGGTTCCCGGGACAGGCTCCTACGAGCAGTACTTC	CSVVVPGTGSYEQYF
TRBD2	-	TRBV9	TRBJ2-5	TGTGCCAGCAGCGCCTCGGGCGGGAGGGGACAAGAGACCCAGTACTTC	CASSASGGRGQETQYF
TRBD1	-	TRBV9	TRBJ2-5	TGTGCCAGCAGCGTAGGGCTCCCCAGGGGGCTCAGGGAAGAGACCCAGTACTTC	CASSVGLPRGLREETQYF